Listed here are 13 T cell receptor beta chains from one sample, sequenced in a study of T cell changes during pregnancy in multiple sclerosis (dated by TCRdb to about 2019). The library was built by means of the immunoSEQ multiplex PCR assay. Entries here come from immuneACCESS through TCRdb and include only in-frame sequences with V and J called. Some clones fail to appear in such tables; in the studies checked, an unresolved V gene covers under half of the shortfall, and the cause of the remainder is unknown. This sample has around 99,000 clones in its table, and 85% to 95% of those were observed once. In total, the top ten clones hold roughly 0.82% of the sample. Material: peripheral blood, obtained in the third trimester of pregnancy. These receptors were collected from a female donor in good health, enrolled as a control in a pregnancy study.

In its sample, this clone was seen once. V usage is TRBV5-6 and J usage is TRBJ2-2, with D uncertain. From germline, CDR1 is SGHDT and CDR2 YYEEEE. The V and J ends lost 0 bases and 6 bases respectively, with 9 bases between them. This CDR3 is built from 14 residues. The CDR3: CASSLAQAAGELFF. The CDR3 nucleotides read TGTGCCAGCAGCTTGGCCCAGGCAGCCGGGGAGCTGTTTTTT.

DNA for the CDR3: TGTGCCAGCAGCGGAGGAAGGACAGGGATGTTATACGAGCAGTACTTC. This codes for CASSGGRTGMLYEQYF. V usage is TRBV9 and J usage is TRBJ2-7, with TRBD1 identical over 8 bases. CDR1 is SGDLS and CDR2 is YYNGEE in the germline V gene. CDR3 length: 16 amino acids. V shed 3 bases, J shed 4 bases, and the junction held 12 bases outside the gene matches.

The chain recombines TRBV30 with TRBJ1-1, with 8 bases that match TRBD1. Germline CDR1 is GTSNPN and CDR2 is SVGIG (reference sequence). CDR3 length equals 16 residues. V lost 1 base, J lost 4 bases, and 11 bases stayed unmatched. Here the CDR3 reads CAWSGDRFLGGTEAFF. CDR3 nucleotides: TGTGCCTGGAGTGGGGACAGGTTCCTCGGTGGCACTGAAGCTTTCTTT.

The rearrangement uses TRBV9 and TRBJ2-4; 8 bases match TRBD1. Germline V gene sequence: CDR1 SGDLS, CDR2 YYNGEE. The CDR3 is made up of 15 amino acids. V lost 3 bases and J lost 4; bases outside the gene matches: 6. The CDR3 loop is CASSAPGTGKNIQYF. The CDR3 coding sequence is TGTGCCAGCAGCGCTCCCGGGACAGGAAAAAACATTCAGTACTTC.

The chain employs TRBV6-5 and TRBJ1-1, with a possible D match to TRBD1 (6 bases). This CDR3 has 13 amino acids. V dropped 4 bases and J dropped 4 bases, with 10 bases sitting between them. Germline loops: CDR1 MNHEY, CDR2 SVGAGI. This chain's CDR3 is CASSFRDTTEAFF. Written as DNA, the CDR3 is TGTGCCAGCAGTTTCCGGGACACCACTGAAGCTTTCTTT.

CDR3: CASSQGGSETQYF. Here the CDR3 DNA reads TGCGCCAGCAGCCAAGGAGGTAGCGAGACCCAGTACTTC. The rearrangement links TRBV4-3 to TRBJ2-5; D is ambiguous. V dropped 1 base and J dropped 5 bases, with 8 bases sitting between them. The CDR3 extends over 13 amino acids. Germline-derived CDR1 and CDR2 are LGHNA and YSLEER.

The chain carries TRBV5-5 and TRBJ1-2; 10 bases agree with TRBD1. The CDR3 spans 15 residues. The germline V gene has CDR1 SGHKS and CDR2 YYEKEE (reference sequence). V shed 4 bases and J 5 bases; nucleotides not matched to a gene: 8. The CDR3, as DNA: TGTGCCAGCAGCCCGGGGACAGGGGTTTGGTATGGCTACACCTTC. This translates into CASSPGTGVWYGYTF.

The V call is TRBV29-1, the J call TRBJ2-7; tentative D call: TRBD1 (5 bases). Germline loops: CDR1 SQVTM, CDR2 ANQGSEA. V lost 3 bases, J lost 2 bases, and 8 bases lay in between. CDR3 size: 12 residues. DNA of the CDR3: TGCAGCGTTGAGGACAAACCCTACGAGCAGTACTTC. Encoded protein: CSVEDKPYEQYF.

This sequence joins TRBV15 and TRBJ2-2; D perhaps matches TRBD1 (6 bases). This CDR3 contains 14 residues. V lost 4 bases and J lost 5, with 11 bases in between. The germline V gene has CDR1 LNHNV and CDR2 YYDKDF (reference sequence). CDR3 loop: CATSTLDRTGELFF. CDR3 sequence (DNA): TGTGCCACCAGCACCCTGGACAGAACCGGGGAGCTGTTTTTT.

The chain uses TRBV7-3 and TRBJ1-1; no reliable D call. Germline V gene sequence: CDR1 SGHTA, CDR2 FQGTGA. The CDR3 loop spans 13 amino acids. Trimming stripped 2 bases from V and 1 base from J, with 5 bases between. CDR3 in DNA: TGTGCCAGCAGCTTATCTCGGAACACTGAAGCTTTCTTT. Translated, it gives CASSLSRNTEAFF.

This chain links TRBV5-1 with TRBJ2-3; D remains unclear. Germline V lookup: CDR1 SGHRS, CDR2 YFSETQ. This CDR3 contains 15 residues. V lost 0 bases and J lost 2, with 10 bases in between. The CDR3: CASSLVAANTDTQYF. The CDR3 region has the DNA TGCGCCAGCAGCTTGGTGGCGGCTAACACAGATACGCAGTATTTT. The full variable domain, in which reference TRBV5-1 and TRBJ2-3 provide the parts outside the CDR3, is KAGVTQTPRYLIKTRGQQVTLSCSPISGHRSVSWYQQTPGQGLQFLFEYFSETQRNKGNFPGRFSGRQFSNSRSEMNVSTLELGDSALYLCASSLVAANTDTQYFGPGTRLTVL.

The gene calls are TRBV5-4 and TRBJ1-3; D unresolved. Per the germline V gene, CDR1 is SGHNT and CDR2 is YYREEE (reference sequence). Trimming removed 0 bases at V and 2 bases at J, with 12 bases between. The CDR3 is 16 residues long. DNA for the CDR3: TGTGCCAGCAGCTTGGGGACTAAGAAGACTGGAAACACCATATATTTT. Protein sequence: CASSLGTKKTGNTIYF.

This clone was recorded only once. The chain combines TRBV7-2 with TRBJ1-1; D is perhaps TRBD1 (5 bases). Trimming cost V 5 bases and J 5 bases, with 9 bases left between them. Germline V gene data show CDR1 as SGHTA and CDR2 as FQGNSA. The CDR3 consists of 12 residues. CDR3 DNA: TGTGCCAGCAGCCGTCAGGGAACTGAAGCTTTCTTT. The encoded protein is CASSRQGTEAFF.